This TCR beta chain was identified in a study of blood T cell repertoires in COVID-19. Germline loops: CDR1 SGHNT, CDR2 YENEEA. The CDR3 has 13 amino acids. Trimming took 4 bases from V and 5 from J, leaving 8 bases between them. TCRdb's copy holds only in-frame clones and misses some; the assay was immunoSEQ multiplex PCR. The data contain 50,000 to 65,000 clones, roughly 79% of them singletons. The chain combines TRBV11-3 with TRBJ2-2; tentatively, D is TRBD1 (6 bases). Source material: peripheral blood. The receptor's source is a woman aged 55 to 70 with acute or convalescent COVID-19. Here the CDR3 DNA reads TGTGCCAGCAGCTCCGACAGGACCGGGGAGCTGTTTTTT. Amino acid sequence: CASSSDRTGELFF.